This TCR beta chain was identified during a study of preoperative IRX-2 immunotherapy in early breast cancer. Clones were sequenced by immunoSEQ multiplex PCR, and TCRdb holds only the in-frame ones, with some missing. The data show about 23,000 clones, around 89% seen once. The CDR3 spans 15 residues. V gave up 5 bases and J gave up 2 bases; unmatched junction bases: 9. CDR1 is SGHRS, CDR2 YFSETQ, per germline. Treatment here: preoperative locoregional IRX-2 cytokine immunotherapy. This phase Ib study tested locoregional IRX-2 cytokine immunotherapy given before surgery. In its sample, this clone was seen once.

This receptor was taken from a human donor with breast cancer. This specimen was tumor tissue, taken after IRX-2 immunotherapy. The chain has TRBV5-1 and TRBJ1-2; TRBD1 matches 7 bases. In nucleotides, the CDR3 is TGCGCCAGCAGTTCGGGGGGACAGATAAACTATGGCTACACCTTC. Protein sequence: CASSSGGQINYGYTF. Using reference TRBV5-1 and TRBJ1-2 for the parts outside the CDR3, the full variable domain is KAGVTQTPRYLIKTRGQQVTLSCSPISGHRSVSWYQQTPGQGLQFLFEYFSETQRNKGNFPGRFSGRQFSNSRSEMNVSTLELGDSALYLCASSSGGQINYGYTFGSGTRLTVV.